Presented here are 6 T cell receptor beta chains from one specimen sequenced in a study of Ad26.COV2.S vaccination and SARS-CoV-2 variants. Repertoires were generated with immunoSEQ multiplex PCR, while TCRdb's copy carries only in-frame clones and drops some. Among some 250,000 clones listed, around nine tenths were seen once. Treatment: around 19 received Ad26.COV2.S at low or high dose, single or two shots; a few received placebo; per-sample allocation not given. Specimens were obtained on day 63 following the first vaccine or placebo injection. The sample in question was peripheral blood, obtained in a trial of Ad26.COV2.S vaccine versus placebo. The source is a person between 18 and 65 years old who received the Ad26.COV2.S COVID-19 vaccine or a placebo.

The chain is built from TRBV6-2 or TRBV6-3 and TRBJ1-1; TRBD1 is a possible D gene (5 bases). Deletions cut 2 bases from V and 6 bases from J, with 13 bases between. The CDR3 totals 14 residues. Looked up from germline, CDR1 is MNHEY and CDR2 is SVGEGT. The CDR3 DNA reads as TGTGCCAGCAGTTACAGCTTGGCGGGGGCTGAAGCTTTCTTT. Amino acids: CASSYSLAGAEAFF.

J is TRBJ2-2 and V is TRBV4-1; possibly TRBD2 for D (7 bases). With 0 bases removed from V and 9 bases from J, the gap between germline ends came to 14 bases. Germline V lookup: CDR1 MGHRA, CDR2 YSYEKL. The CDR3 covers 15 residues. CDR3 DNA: TGCGCCAGCAGCCAAGATGTTCGGGGGGCCCGGGAGCTGTTTTTT. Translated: CASSQDVRGARELFF.

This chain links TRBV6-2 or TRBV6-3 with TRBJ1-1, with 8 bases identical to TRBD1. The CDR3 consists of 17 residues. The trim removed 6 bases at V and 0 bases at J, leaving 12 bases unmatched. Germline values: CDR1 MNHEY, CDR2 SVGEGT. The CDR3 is CASSPDREFVMNTEAFF. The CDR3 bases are TGTGCCAGCAGCCCGGACAGGGAATTCGTGATGAACACTGAAGCTTTCTTT.

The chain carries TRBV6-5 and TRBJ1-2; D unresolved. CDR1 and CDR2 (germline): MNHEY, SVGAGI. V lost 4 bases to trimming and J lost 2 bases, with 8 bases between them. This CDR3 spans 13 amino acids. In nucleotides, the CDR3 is TGTGCCAGCAGTTGGGAGAGAAACTATGGCTACACCTTC. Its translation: CASSWERNYGYTF.

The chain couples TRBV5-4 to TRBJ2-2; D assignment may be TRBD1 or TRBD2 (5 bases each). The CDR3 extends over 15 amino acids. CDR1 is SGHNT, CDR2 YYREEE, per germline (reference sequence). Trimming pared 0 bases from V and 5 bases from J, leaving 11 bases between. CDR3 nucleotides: TGTGCCAGCAGCTTGGATCGTTGGGGGACCGGGGAGCTGTTTTTT. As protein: CASSLDRWGTGELFF. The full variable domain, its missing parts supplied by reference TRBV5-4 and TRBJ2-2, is ETGVTQSPTHLIKTRGQQVTLRCSSQSGHNTVSWYQQALGQGPQFIFQYYREEENGRGNFPPRFSGLQFPNYSSELNVNALELDDSALYLCASSLDRWGTGELFFGEGSRLTVL.

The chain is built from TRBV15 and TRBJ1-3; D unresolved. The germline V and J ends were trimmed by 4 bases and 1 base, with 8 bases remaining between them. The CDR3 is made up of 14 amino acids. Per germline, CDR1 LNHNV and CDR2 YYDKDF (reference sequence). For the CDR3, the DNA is TGTGCCACCAGCAAGGACCGATCTGGAAACACCATATATTTT. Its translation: CATSKDRSGNTIYF.